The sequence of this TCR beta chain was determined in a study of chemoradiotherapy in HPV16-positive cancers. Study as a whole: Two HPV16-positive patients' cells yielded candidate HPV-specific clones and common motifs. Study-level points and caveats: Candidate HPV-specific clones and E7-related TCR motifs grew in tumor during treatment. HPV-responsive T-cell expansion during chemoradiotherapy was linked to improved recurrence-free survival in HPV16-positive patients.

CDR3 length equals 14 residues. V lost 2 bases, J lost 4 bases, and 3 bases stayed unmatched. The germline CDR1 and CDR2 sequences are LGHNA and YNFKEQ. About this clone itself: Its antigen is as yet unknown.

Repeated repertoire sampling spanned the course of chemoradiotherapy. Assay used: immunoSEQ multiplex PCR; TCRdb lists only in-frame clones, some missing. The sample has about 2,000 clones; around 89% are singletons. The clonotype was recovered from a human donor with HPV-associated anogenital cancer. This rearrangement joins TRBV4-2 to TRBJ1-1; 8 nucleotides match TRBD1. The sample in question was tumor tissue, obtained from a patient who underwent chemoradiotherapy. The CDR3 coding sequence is TGTGCCAGCAGCCAACTCACAGGGGGCACTGAAGCTTTCTTT. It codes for CASSQLTGGTEAFF.